This T cell receptor (beta chain) was identified during a study of control samples from healthy donors and cancer patients. This clone was observed once. This CDR3 region has 14 residues. The germline gives CDR1 MDHEN, CDR2 SYDVKM. The V end lost 4 bases, the J end lost 6 bases, and 13 bases lay between the germline ends. The repertoire was sequenced with immunoSEQ multiplex PCR; TCRdb's copy has only in-frame clones and lacks some. The sample lists about 48,000 clones; over 90% were seen once. This chain links TRBV28 with TRBJ2-1; D gene uncertain. The source of this sequence is a woman aged 50 to 60 with head and neck cancer. Source material: PBMCs. The CDR3 DNA reads as TGTGCCAGCAGTTCCCCCGGGTTGGGCAATGAGCAGTTCTTC. It translates to CASSSPGLGNEQFF.